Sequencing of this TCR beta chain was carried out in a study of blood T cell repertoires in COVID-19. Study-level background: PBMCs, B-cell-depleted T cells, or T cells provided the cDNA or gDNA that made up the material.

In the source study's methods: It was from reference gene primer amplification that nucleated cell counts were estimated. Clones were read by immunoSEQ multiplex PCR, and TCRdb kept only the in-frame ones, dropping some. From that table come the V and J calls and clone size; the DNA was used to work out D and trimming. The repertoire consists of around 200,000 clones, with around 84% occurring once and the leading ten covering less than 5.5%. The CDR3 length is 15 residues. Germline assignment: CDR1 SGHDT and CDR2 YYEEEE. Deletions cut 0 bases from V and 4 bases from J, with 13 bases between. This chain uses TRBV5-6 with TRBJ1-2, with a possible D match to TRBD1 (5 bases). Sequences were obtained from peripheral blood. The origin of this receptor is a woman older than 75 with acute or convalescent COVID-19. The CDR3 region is CASSLVSNQGYGYTF. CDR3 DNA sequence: TGTGCCAGCAGCTTGGTTTCAAACCAGGGCTATGGCTACACCTTC.